The next 8 T cell receptor beta chains were all read from a single sample in a study of shared clonotypes between healthy human individuals. Here immunoSEQ multiplex PCR was the method, and the copy in TCRdb shows in-frame clones only, minus some. The sample lists fewer than 1.6 million clones; less than 99% were seen once. What was sequenced was naive CD4+ T cells sorted from blood. Subset described: CD45RA+ positively selected. Receptors originate from a man aged 30 to 39 in good health.

V gene TRBV6-5 combines with J gene TRBJ2-7, with 11 nucleotides matching TRBD1. From germline, CDR1 is MNHEY and CDR2 SVGAGI. V shed 4 bases and J 1 base; nucleotides not matched to a gene: 6. This CDR3 comprises 16 residues. The CDR3 DNA reads as TGTGCCAGCAGTTGGGACAGGGGGACCAAATCCTACGAGCAGTACTTC. Translated, it gives CASSWDRGTKSYEQYF.

Points on this clone: This same CDR3 is encoded by further DNA sequences in the sample. The CDR3: CASSLGTSGAQETQYF. For the CDR3, the DNA is TGCGCCAGCAGCCTCGGGACTAGCGGGGCACAAGAGACCCAGTACTTC. This rearrangement joins TRBV5-1 to TRBJ2-5; TRBD2 agrees at 13 bases. Germline assignment: CDR1 SGHRS and CDR2 YFSETQ. Unmatched junction bases numbered 5, after V lost 4 bases and J lost 2 bases. The CDR3 has 16 amino acids.

This chain joins TRBV19 and TRBJ1-5; 10 nucleotides align to TRBD1. V lost 7 bases and J lost 10; bases outside the gene matches: 10. CDR1 is LNHDA, CDR2 SQIVND, per germline (reference sequence). The length of the CDR3 is 14 residues. CDR3 in DNA: TGTGCCAGTACCGGGACAGGGGAGGCTGGTCCCCAGCATTTT. Its translation: CASTGTGEAGPQHF.

About this clone itself: The germline gene is not matched at one end of the junction; a read error may be the cause. The V and J genes are TRBV15 and TRBJ2-7; D not resolved. This CDR3 contains 9 residues. Germline CDR1 LNHNV, CDR2 YYDKDF (reference sequence). The CDR3 DNA reads TGTGCCACCAGCAGCGCCCAATCCTTC. Protein product: CATSSAQSF.

The rearrangement uses TRBV7-3 and TRBJ1-1, with D maybe TRBD1 (5 bases). This CDR3 spans 15 amino acids. Per germline, CDR1 SGHTA and CDR2 FQGTGA. Trimming stripped 0 bases from V and 1 base from J, with 9 bases between. The CDR3 reads CASSLTGGRNTEAFF. The CDR3 DNA is TGTGCCAGCAGCTTAACTGGGGGAAGGAACACTGAAGCTTTCTTT.

A remark on this clone: Other DNA sequences in the sample encode the same CDR3. The V call is TRBV7-2, the J call TRBJ1-1, with D hard to call. V was clipped by 3 bases and J by 0 bases, with 8 bases between them. Germline CDR1 is SGHTA and CDR2 is FQGNSA. The CDR3 sequence is 14 residues long. The CDR3 DNA follows: TGTGCCAGCAGCTTGGGCAGGTTGAACACTGAAGCTTTCTTT. This gives the protein CASSLGRLNTEAFF.

The J gene is TRBJ2-5, the V gene TRBV12-5, with D possibly TRBD1 on 6 matching bases. Trimming shortened V by 11 bases and J by 5 bases, and 9 bases separated the two germline ends. The CDR3 runs to 10 residues. The germline CDR1 and CDR2 sequences are LGHNT and FRNRAP. The CDR3 sequence is CAQRGETQYF. The CDR3, as DNA: TGTGCTCAAAGGGGGGAGACCCAGTACTTC.

Comments on this clone: This sample also contains other DNA sequences that code for the same CDR3. The chain links TRBV11-2 to TRBJ1-1; 8 bases map to TRBD1. J was trimmed by 2 bases and V by 5 bases; bases with no gene match: 1. Germline lookup yields CDR1 SGHAT and CDR2 FQNNGV. The CDR3 spans 13 residues. CDR3 protein: CASSQGANTEAFF. The CDR3 coding sequence is TGTGCCAGCAGCCAGGGGGCAAACACTGAAGCTTTCTTT. Full variable domain (missing parts from reference TRBV11-2 and TRBJ1-1): EAGVAQSPRYKIIEKRQSVAFWCNPISGHATLYWYQQILGQGPKLLIQFQNNGVVDDSQLPKDRFSAERLKGVDSTLKIQPAKLEDSAVYLCASSQGANTEAFFGQGTRLTVV.